Listed here are 5 T cell receptor beta chains from one sample, sequenced in a study of shared clonotypes between healthy human individuals. The data were produced by immunoSEQ multiplex PCR, yet TCRdb's version contains in-frame clones alone and is incomplete. Here the sample spans over 2,000,000 clones, around 95% being singletons. Terminally differentiated effector memory CD45RA+ cells were excluded from the naive CD8 cells, which were CD45RO-negative and positively selected for CCR7. The sequenced sample was naive CD8+ T cells from PBMCs. The receptors were gathered from a man younger than 35 in good health. Some clones in this sample may be carry-over from other donors' samples.

This clone was found once. This sequence joins TRBV27 and TRBJ2-1, with 9 bases matching TRBD2. Germline lookup yields CDR1 MNHEY and CDR2 SMNVEV (reference sequence). This CDR3 contains 16 residues. Unmatched junction bases numbered 9, after V lost 6 bases and J lost 3 bases. CDR3 loop: CASRETGLAIYNEQFF. For the CDR3, the DNA is TGTGCCAGCAGAGAAACGGGACTAGCCATCTACAATGAGCAGTTCTTC.

The chain has TRBV27 and TRBJ2-5; TRBD2 aligns across 9 bases. Trimming at V came to 2 bases and at J to 2 bases, leaving 6 bases not matched to a gene. CDR1 is MNHEY, CDR2 SMNVEV, per germline (reference sequence). The CDR3 length is 16 residues. The CDR3 sequence: CASSLGSSGNQETQYF. For the CDR3, the DNA is TGTGCCAGCAGTTTAGGCTCTAGCGGGAATCAAGAGACCCAGTACTTC.

The V and J genes are TRBV19 and TRBJ2-7, with D perhaps matching TRBD1 (5 bases). Per the germline V gene, CDR1 is LNHDA and CDR2 is SQIVND (reference sequence). Trimming removed 5 bases at V and 3 bases at J, with 17 bases between. This CDR3 spans 15 amino acids. CDR3 protein: CASSWGQGTLYEQYF. CDR3 nucleotides: TGTGCCAGTAGTTGGGGTCAGGGAACGCTCTACGAGCAGTACTTC.

The V gene is TRBV7-9, the J gene TRBJ2-1, with unresolved D. Germline loops: CDR1 SEHNR, CDR2 FQNEAQ (reference sequence). Trimming shortened V by 9 bases and J by 5 bases, and 8 bases separated the two germline ends. CDR3 size: 11 residues. Written as DNA, the CDR3 is TGTGCCAGAGAGACGAACAATGAGCAGTTCTTC. As protein: CARETNNEQFF. Based on the CDR3 plus reference TRBV7-9 and TRBJ2-1, the full variable domain is DTGVSQNPRHKITKRGQNVTFRCDPISEHNRLYWYRQTLGQGPEFLTYFQNEAQLEKSRLLSDRFSAERPKGSFSTLEIQRTEQGDSAMYLCARETNNEQFFGPGTRLTVL.

The chain recombines TRBV7-2 with TRBJ1-2; tentatively, D is TRBD1 (5 bases). The V gene lost 2 bases and the J gene lost 4 bases, with 17 bases spanning the gap. The CDR3 extends over 16 amino acids. In germline, CDR1 is SGHTA, CDR2 FQGNSA. The CDR3 nucleotides read TGTGCCAGCAGCTTACTGGCAGGGCTTAAGGTCTATGGCTACACCTTC. Translating it yields CASSLLAGLKVYGYTF.